The source of this T cell receptor beta chain is a study of blood T cell repertoires in COVID-19. Clones were read by immunoSEQ multiplex PCR, and TCRdb kept only the in-frame ones, dropping some. The sample consists of 200,000 to 250,000 clones, around 85% of them appearing once. With 3 bases removed from V and 3 bases from J, the gap between germline ends came to 20 bases. The CDR3 extends over 17 amino acids. Germline-derived CDR1 and CDR2 are KGHSH and LQKENI. The clonotype comes from a woman aged 45-65 years in a cohort exposed to, infected with or recovered from COVID-19 (not recorded which). Input material: PBMCs or T cells enriched from blood (not recorded which). V is TRBV18 and J is TRBJ2-5, with D tentatively TRBD2 (6 bases). The CDR3 here is CASSPGGTGGQKETQYF. CDR3 coding DNA: TGTGCCAGCTCACCGGGGGGAACTGGTGGGCAAAAAGAGACCCAGTACTTC. The full variable domain, its missing parts supplied by reference TRBV18 and TRBJ2-5, is NAGVMQNPRHLVRRRGQEARLRCSPMKGHSHVYWYRQLPEEGLKFMVYLQKENIIDESGMPKERFSAEFPKEGPSILRIQQVVRGDSAAYFCASSPGGTGGQKETQYFGPGTRLLVL.